These 16 T cell receptor beta chains were all obtained from the same sample, sequenced in a study of blood T cell repertoires in COVID-19. TCRdb's table, derived via immunoSEQ multiplex PCR, lists solely in-frame clones and lacks some. Found here are some 230,000 clones, about 81% of them singletons; the top ten hold approximately 8.4%. The sample was peripheral blood. These receptors all come from a woman older than 75 with COVID-19, enrolled during active disease.

The chain carries TRBV13 and TRBJ1-1; D not resolved. The CDR3 contains 12 residues. V was cut by 4 bases and J by 1 base, with 4 bases left in between. Germline V gene lookup returns CDR1 PRHDT and CDR2 FYEKMQ (reference sequence). CDR3 coding DNA: TGTGCCAGCAGCTCATGGAACACTGAAGCTTTCTTT. Amino acids: CASSSWNTEAFF.

This chain links TRBV25-1 with TRBJ1-3; 8 positions agree with TRBD1. J was trimmed by 4 bases and V by 5 bases; bases with no gene match: 1. CDR1 is MGHDK and CDR2 is SYGVNS in the germline V gene. The CDR3 spans 13 residues. The CDR3 DNA is TGTGCCAGCAGTACAGGGGGAGGAAACACCATATATTTT. It encodes CASSTGGGNTIYF.

The rearrangement joins TRBV28 to TRBJ2-1; 8 bases match TRBD1. CDR3 length: 16 residues. Germline V CDR1 and CDR2: MDHEN, SYDVKM. With V trimmed by 7 bases and J by 12 bases, 20 bases remained unmatched. The CDR3 DNA reads TGTGCCAGCAACCCCCCTCCGGGACAGGAGATTTATGGGCAGTTCTTC. This sequence encodes CASNPPPGQEIYGQFF.

The J gene is TRBJ1-5, the V gene TRBV19; the D is unclear. The germline V gene has CDR1 LNHDA and CDR2 SQIVND (reference sequence). The length of the CDR3 is 12 residues. V lost 3 bases and J 4 bases, leaving 4 bases between the germline ends. As DNA, the CDR3 is TGTGCCAGTAGTATCCCAAATCAGCCCCAGCATTTT. It codes for CASSIPNQPQHF.

The rearrangement uses TRBV7-2 and TRBJ1-4; 9 bases agree with TRBD1. This CDR3 is built from 15 residues. CDR1 is SGHTA and CDR2 is FQGNSA in the germline V gene. Trimming removed 3 bases from V and 3 bases from J; junction bases left unmatched: 2. The chain's CDR3 is CASSFGQGPNEKLFF. In DNA form, the CDR3 reads TGTGCCAGCAGCTTCGGACAGGGGCCTAATGAAAAACTGTTTTTT. Combining the CDR3 with reference TRBV7-2 and TRBJ1-4 gives the whole variable domain GAGVSQSPSNKVTEKGKDVELRCDPISGHTALYWYRQSLGQGLEFLIYFQGNSAPDKSGLPSDRFSAERTGGSVSTLTIQRTQQEDSAVYLCASSFGQGPNEKLFFGSGTQLSVL.

The count of this clone is one. The gene calls are TRBV7-2 and TRBJ1-1, with 7 bases matching TRBD1. J was trimmed by 0 bases and V by 0 bases; bases with no gene match: 16. Germline lookup yields CDR1 SGHTA and CDR2 FQGNSA. The CDR3 totals 20 residues. The CDR3 spells CASSLARQGGSARMNTEAFF. DNA of the CDR3: TGTGCCAGCAGCTTAGCGCGACAGGGAGGTTCTGCCAGGATGAACACTGAAGCTTTCTTT.

This clone appeared a single time. The J gene is TRBJ1-1, the V gene TRBV5-8; 7 bases are a match to TRBD1. In germline, CDR1 is SGHTS, CDR2 YDEGEE. The V gene end was trimmed by 5 bases and the J gene end by 1 base; junction bases not matched to a gene: 8. This CDR3 region has 15 residues. Here the CDR3 reads CASSFQGVGNTEAFF. CDR3 bases: TGTGCCAGCAGTTTTCAGGGGGTAGGGAACACTGAAGCTTTCTTT.

This chain joins TRBV2 and TRBJ1-3, with D uncertain. Trimming shortened V by 2 bases and J by 0 bases, and 11 bases separated the two germline ends. This CDR3 contains 16 residues. CDR1 is SNHLY and CDR2 is FYNNEI in the germline V gene. CDR3 nucleotides: TGTGCCAGCAGTGAATTCGCGGTTACCTCTGGAAACACCATATATTTT. This encodes CASSEFAVTSGNTIYF. Variable domain in full (rest from reference TRBV2 and TRBJ1-3): EPEVTQTPSHQVTQMGQEVILRCVPISNHLYFYWYRQILGQKVEFLVSFYNNEISEKSEIFDDQFSVERPDGSNFTLKIRSTKLEDSAMYFCASSEFAVTSGNTIYFGEGSWLTVV.

This clone was observed a handful of times. CDR3 sequence (DNA): TGTGCCAGCAGTTACCGCTCCAAGCCCAACTATGGCTACACCTTC. Its translation is CASSYRSKPNYGYTF. The chain combines TRBV6-2 or TRBV6-3 with TRBJ1-2; no clear D gene. Looked up from germline, CDR1 is MNHEY and CDR2 is SVGEGT. Trimming took 2 bases from V and 2 from J, leaving 12 bases between them. The CDR3 runs 15 residues.

This chain connects TRBV18 to TRBJ1-2; weak D call: TRBD1 (5 bases). This CDR3 is built from 15 residues. V was clipped by 2 bases and J by 8 bases, with 18 bases between them. Germline values: CDR1 KGHSH, CDR2 LQKENI. The CDR3 DNA is TGTGCCAGCTCACCAAATTCTCAGGGCCGAGACGGCTACACCTTC. Protein sequence: CASSPNSQGRDGYTF.

This clone was counted only a few times. The gene calls are TRBV7-9 and TRBJ2-2, with 7 bases aligning to TRBD1. The CDR3 is made up of 17 amino acids. Per germline, CDR1 SEHNR and CDR2 FQNEAQ (reference sequence). Trimming at V came to 7 bases and at J to 0 bases, leaving 11 bases not matched to a gene. CDR3 bases: TGTGCCAGCAACTCCGACAGGGTGTCGGCGAACACCGGGGAGCTGTTTTTT. Translation: CASNSDRVSANTGELFF.

The chain uses TRBV19 and TRBJ1-1, with 7 bases identical to TRBD1. With V trimmed by 7 bases and J by 0 bases, 14 bases remained unmatched. There are 17 residues in the CDR3. Germline CDR1 is LNHDA and CDR2 is SQIVND (reference sequence). CDR3 amino acids: CASIKSLGGPMNTEAFF. In DNA form, the CDR3 reads TGTGCCAGTATTAAGAGTTTAGGGGGCCCCATGAACACTGAAGCTTTCTTT.

The rearrangement links TRBV9 to TRBJ2-7, with 7 bases lining up with TRBD1. Germline loops: CDR1 SGDLS, CDR2 YYNGEE. V lost 0 bases to trimming and J lost 2 bases; unmatched junction nucleotides: 5. This CDR3 comprises 15 residues. CDR3 amino acids: CASSVGVTGTYEQYF. CDR3 nucleotide sequence: TGTGCCAGCAGCGTAGGTGTGACAGGGACCTACGAGCAGTACTTC.

The chain links TRBV6-5 to TRBJ2-7, with D perhaps TRBD2 (6 bases). The V gene lost 4 bases and the J gene lost 2 bases, with 15 bases spanning the gap. Per the germline V gene, CDR1 is MNHEY and CDR2 is SVGAGI. This CDR3 is 15 amino acids long. CDR3 in DNA: TGTGCCAGCAGTTCCCCAGGACTAAAAACCTACGAGCAGTACTTC. Translating gives CASSSPGLKTYEQYF.

This clone has just a few counts. The chain carries TRBV7-3 and TRBJ2-3, with D possibly TRBD1 on 5 matching bases. From germline, CDR1 is SGHTA and CDR2 FQGTGA. The CDR3 loop spans 15 amino acids. V lost 2 bases to trimming and J lost 3 bases, with 12 bases between them. The CDR3 sequence is CASSLGRGWTDTQYF. CDR3 DNA sequence: TGTGCCAGCAGCTTAGGTAGGGGTTGGACAGATACGCAGTATTTT.

The rearrangement links TRBV19 to TRBJ1-2; 9 bases map to TRBD1. The length of the CDR3 is 14 residues. Losses at the gene ends were 8 bases for V and 2 bases for J; bases not matched to a gene: 6. Germline V gives CDR1 LNHDA, CDR2 SQIVND (reference sequence). CDR3 DNA: TGTGCCAGTTCTCCCGGGACAGGGAACTATGGCTACACCTTC. This translates into CASSPGTGNYGYTF.